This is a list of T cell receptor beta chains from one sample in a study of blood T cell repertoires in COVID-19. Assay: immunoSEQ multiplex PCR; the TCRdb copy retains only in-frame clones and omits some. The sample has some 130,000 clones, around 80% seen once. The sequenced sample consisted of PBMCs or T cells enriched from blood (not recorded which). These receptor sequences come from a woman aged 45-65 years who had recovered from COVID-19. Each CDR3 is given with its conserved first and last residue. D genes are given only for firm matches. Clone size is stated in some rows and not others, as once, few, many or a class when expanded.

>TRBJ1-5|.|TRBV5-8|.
CASSLNQPQHF
TGTGCCAGCAGCCTCAATCAGCCCCAGCATTTT
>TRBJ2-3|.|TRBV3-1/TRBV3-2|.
CASSQDGTDTQYF
TGTGCCAGCAGCCAAGACGGCACAGATACGCAGTATTTT
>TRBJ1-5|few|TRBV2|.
CASSERSEDQPQHF
TGTGCCAGCAGTGAGAGGTCTGAGGATCAGCCCCAGCATTTT
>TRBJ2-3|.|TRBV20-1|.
CSAPQGDTQYF
TGCAGTGCTCCCCAGGGGGATACGCAGTATTTT
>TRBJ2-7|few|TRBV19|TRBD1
CASSSEQGSHEQYF
TGTGCCAGTAGTTCCGAACAGGGGTCCCACGAGCAGTACTTC
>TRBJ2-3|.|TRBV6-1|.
CASRRGLGTDTQYF
TGTGCCAGCAGACGGGGGTTGGGCACAGATACGCAGTATTTT
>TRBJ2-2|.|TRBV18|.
CASSPWGGNAGELFF
TGTGCCAGCTCACCGTGGGGGGGCAACGCCGGGGAGCTGTTTTTT
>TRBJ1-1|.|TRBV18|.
CASSAKWGPGDTEAFF
TGTGCCAGCTCCGCGAAATGGGGGCCAGGGGACACTGAAGCTTTCTTT
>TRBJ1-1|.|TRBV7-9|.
CASSLEAVYTEAFF
TGTGCCAGCAGCTTAGAGGCGGTCTACACTGAAGCTTTCTTT
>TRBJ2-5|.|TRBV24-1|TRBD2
CATSDTGLAGGRETQYF
TGTGCCACCAGTGATACCGGACTAGCGGGGGGGAGGGAGACCCAGTACTTC
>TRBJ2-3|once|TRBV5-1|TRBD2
CASSTLTSGGFDTQYF
TGCGCCAGCAGCACCCTCACTAGCGGGGGGTTTGATACGCAGTATTTT
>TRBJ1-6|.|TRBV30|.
CAWVRDSYSPLHF
TGTGCCTGGGTTCGTGACAGCTATTCACCCCTCCACTTT
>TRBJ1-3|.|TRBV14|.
CASSQVQQGGNTIYF
TGTGCCAGCAGCCAAGTACAACAGGGAGGAAACACCATATATTTT
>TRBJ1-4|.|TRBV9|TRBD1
CASSKGGEGARKLFF
TGTGCCAGCAGCAAAGGGGGAGAGGGGGCGCGAAAACTGTTTTTT
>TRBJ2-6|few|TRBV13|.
CASSNSRDSGANVLTF
TGTGCCAGCAGCAACTCCCGAGACTCTGGGGCCAACGTCCTGACTTTC
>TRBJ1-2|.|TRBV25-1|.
CASSERGRVGNYGYTF
TGTGCCAGCAGTGAAAGGGGCAGGGTGGGAAACTATGGCTACACCTTC
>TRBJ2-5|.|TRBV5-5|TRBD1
CASSLAGTGGKTQYF
TGTGCCAGCAGCTTGGCCGGGACAGGGGGCAAGACCCAGTACTTC
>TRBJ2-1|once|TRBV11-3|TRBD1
CASSLNRGSYNEQFF
TGTGCCAGCAGCCTAAACAGGGGTTCCTACAATGAGCAGTTCTTC
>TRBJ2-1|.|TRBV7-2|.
CASSLLYRDQDEQFF
TGTGCCAGCAGCTTACTTTACAGGGATCAGGATGAGCAGTTCTTC
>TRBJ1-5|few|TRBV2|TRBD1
CASSRQGQSNQPQHF
TGTGCCAGCTCCAGACAGGGTCAAAGCAATCAGCCCCAGCATTTT
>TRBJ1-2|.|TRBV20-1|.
CSASASNYGYTF
TGCAGTGCTAGTGCCAGTAACTATGGCTACACCTTC
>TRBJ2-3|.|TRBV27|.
CATSGASLTDTQYF
TGTGCCACAAGTGGGGCTAGTCTGACAGATACGCAGTATTTT
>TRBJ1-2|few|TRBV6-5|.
CASRSFDYGYTF
TGTGCCAGCAGGAGTTTTGACTATGGCTACACCTTC
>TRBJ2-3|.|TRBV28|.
CASSDWAGQSTDTQYF
TGTGCCAGCAGTGACTGGGCGGGACAGAGCACAGATACGCAGTATTTT
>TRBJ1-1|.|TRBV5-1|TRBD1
CASSWGGGGAGEAFF
TGCGCCAGCAGCTGGGGAGGAGGGGGCGCGGGCGAAGCTTTCTTT
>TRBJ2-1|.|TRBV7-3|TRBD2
CASSPGGSGGVYNEQFF
TGTGCCAGCAGCCCGGGAGGGAGCGGGGGGGTCTACAATGAGCAGTTCTTC
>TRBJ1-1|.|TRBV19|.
CASSDRRASEAFF
TGTGCCAGTAGTGACAGGCGGGCCTCTGAAGCTTTCTTT
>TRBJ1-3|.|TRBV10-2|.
CASQVSPGNTIYF
TGCGCCAGCCAGGTCTCACCTGGAAACACCATATATTTT
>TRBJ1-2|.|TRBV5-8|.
CASSLYQLPNYGYTF
TGTGCCAGCAGCTTATATCAGTTGCCTAACTATGGCTACACCTTC
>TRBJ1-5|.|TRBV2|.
CASSERGRGQPQHF
TGTGCCAGCAGTGAAAGGGGTAGGGGGCAGCCCCAGCATTTT
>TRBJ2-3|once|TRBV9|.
CASSVVGGKDTQYF
TGTGCCAGCAGCGTAGTGGGGGGTAAAGATACGCAGTATTTT
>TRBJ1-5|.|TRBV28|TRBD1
CAHMTGWNQPQHF
TGTGCCCATATGACAGGGTGGAATCAGCCCCAGCATTTT
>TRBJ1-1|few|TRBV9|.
CASSPTFGGNIRTEAFF
TGTGCCAGCAGCCCGACCTTTGGAGGGAATATTAGGACTGAAGCTTTCTTT
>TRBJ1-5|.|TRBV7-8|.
CASSFRNQPQHF
TGTGCCAGCAGCTTCAGGAATCAGCCCCAGCATTTT
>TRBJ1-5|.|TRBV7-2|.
CASSTQGGAGTQNQPQHF
TGTGCCAGCAGCACTCAGGGAGGGGCCGGGACACAGAATCAGCCCCAGCATTTT
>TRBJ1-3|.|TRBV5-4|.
CASSQAGAGNTIYF
TGTGCCAGCAGCCAAGCAGGGGCTGGAAACACCATATATTTT
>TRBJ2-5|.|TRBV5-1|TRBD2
CASSLAGTSGGAETQYF
TGCGCCAGCAGCTTGGCTGGGACTAGCGGGGGGGCAGAGACCCAGTACTTC
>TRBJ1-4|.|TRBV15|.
CATSRELLGLSRDEKLFF
TGTGCCACCAGCAGAGAATTGCTGGGGCTCTCCAGGGATGAAAAACTGTTTTTT
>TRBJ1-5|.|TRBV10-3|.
CAIQPGLSQPQHF
TGTGCCATCCAACCGGGGTTAAGTCAGCCCCAGCATTTT
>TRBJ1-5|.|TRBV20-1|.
CSASFYRGGDQPQHF
TGCAGTGCTAGTTTTTACCGGGGTGGGGATCAGCCCCAGCATTTT
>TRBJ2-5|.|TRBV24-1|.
CATSDHRDIQETQYF
TGTGCCACCAGTGACCACCGGGACATACAAGAGACCCAGTACTTC
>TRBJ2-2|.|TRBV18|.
CASSPQEAGELFF
TGTGCCAGCTCACCACAGGAGGCCGGGGAGCTGTTTTTT
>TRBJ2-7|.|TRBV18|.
CASSQTASYEQYF
TGTGCCAGCTCTCAGACAGCCTCCTACGAGCAGTACTTC
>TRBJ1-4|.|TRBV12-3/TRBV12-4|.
CASSRNEKLFF
TGTGCCAGCAGTCGTAATGAAAAACTGTTTTTT
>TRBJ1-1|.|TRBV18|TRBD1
CASSPDRGGNTEAFF
TGTGCCAGCTCACCGGACAGGGGAGGAAACACTGAAGCTTTCTTT
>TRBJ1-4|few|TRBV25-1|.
CASATGNNEKLFF
TGTGCCTCAGCCACAGGGAATAATGAAAAACTGTTTTTT